This T cell receptor beta chain is from a study of post-analysis software for immune sequencing data. General study results and limits: Comparison with controls showed significantly lower normalized Chao1 diversity in multiple sclerosis patients. Patients used five TRBV segments, including TRBV5-6, TRBV5-1 and TRBV20-1, more often than controls.

To note about this clonotype: Antigen specificity is unknown.

Germline assignment: CDR1 LNHNV and CDR2 YYDKDF (reference sequence). The CDR3 length is 14 residues. V was pared by 0 bases and J by 3 bases, with 8 bases between. The authors incorporated unique molecular identifiers into the TCR beta cDNA libraries. Each CDR3 protein gets one entry after TCRdb re-called the PCR reads with MiXCR. The sample yields some 240,000 distinct CDR3 sequences, just over 35% seen once. Sequenced sample: blood. The source of this sequence is a girl aged 5-17 years with multiple sclerosis. This chain links TRBV15 with TRBJ2-5, with D possibly being TRBD2 (5 bases). The CDR3 nucleotides read TGTGCCACCAGCAGAGATTTGGAGGAAGAGACCCAGTACTTC. Its translation is CATSRDLEEETQYF.